Below, 4 T cell receptor beta chains from the same sample are listed, as sequenced in a study of blood T cell repertoires in COVID-19. The method was immunoSEQ multiplex PCR; TCRdb's version includes in-frame clones alone and lacks a portion of them. Among 250,000 or so clones listed, about 91% were seen once. The sequenced material came from PBMCs or T cells enriched from blood (not recorded which). The receptors originated from a woman aged 25 to 39 with acute COVID-19.

V gene TRBV4-3 combines with J gene TRBJ2-1, with D tentatively TRBD2 (5 bases). The V gene's germline CDR1 is LGHNA and CDR2 YSLEER. V gave up 1 base and J gave up 5 bases, with 9 bases separating them. The CDR3 spans 14 residues. This CDR3 is CASSQATRDNEQFF. The CDR3 region has the DNA TGCGCCAGCAGCCAAGCTACTAGGGACAATGAGCAGTTCTTC.

The J gene is TRBJ2-3, the V gene TRBV30; possibly TRBD2 for D (6 bases). With 5 bases removed from V and 1 base from J, the gap between germline ends came to 10 bases. CDR3 length equals 13 residues. The germline V gene encodes CDR1 GTSNPN and CDR2 SVGIG (reference sequence). The CDR3 is CAWDRGGTDTQYF. CDR3 bases: TGTGCCTGGGACCGCGGGGGCACAGATACGCAGTATTTT. Variable domain in full (rest from reference TRBV30 and TRBJ2-3): SQTIHQWPATLVQPVGSPLSLECTVEGTSNPNLYWYRQAAGRGLQLLFYSVGIGQISSEVPQNLSASRPQDRQFILSSKKLLLSDSGFYLCAWDRGGTDTQYFGPGTRLTVL.

This clone has a handful of counts. The CDR3 nucleotides are TGTGCCAGCAGACTCCGGACATACTACGAGCAGTACTTC. Amino acid sequence: CASRLRTYYEQYF. The gene calls are TRBV27 and TRBJ2-7, with a possible D match to TRBD1 (5 bases). Trimming left V 6 bases short and J 3 bases short, with 12 bases between. CDR3 size: 13 residues. Per the germline V gene, CDR1 is MNHEY and CDR2 is SMNVEV (reference sequence).

V is TRBV3-1 (or the pseudogene TRBV3-2) and J is TRBJ1-2; D is possibly TRBD1 (5 bases). CDR1 is LGHDT and CDR2 is YNNKEL in the germline V gene (reference sequence). The CDR3 covers 16 residues. Trimming pared 0 bases from V and 8 bases from J, leaving 19 bases between. Here the CDR3 reads CASSQDSVPTAEGYTF. CDR3 DNA: TGTGCCAGCAGCCAAGATTCGGTGCCGACAGCTGAGGGCTACACCTTC.